The 16 T cell receptor beta chains below come from one sample, sequenced in a study of cytomegalovirus exposure and HLA in healthy donors. Amplification used 60 Vbeta primers and 13 Jbeta primers. The method was immunoSEQ multiplex PCR; TCRdb's version includes in-frame clones alone and lacks a portion of them. The sample shows roughly 130,000 clones, approximately 61% of them seen only once. The sample consisted of PBMCs. The receptors originated from a man aged 25-45 years in good health and CMV-seropositive.

The gene calls are TRBV19 and TRBJ1-2, with D uncertain. V shed 1 base and J shed 7 bases, with 10 bases lying between them. Germline assignment: CDR1 LNHDA and CDR2 SQIVND (reference sequence). The CDR3 totals 13 residues. In DNA, the CDR3 is TGTGCCAGTAGTATAGTCCTCACCGGTGGCTACACCTTC. Translated, it gives CASSIVLTGGYTF.

The chain carries TRBV19 and TRBJ1-5, with D perhaps TRBD1 (6 bases). Trimming pared 7 bases from V and 5 bases from J, leaving 15 bases between. The germline V gene has CDR1 LNHDA and CDR2 SQIVND (reference sequence). CDR3 length equals 14 residues. The CDR3 region is CASTRGQVDQPQHF. The DNA of the CDR3 is TGTGCCAGTACCAGGGGACAAGTTGATCAGCCCCAGCATTTT.

The chain links TRBV4-3 to TRBJ2-1; 10 nucleotides match TRBD1. The V segment lost 0 bases and the J segment 9 bases; nucleotides outside the gene matches: 8. The CDR3 length is 16 residues. Per germline, CDR1 LGHNA and CDR2 YSLEER. In DNA, the CDR3 is TGCGCCAGCAGCCAAGATCACAGGACAGGGGGAGTTGAGCAGTTCTTC. Protein: CASSQDHRTGGVEQFF.

V usage is TRBV5-1 and J usage is TRBJ1-2, with D possibly being TRBD1 (5 bases). Germline-derived CDR1 and CDR2 are SGHRS and YFSETQ. The CDR3 has 14 residues. Trimming left V 4 bases short and J 8 bases short, with 18 bases between. The CDR3 sequence is CASSLYETGSGYTF. As DNA, the CDR3 is TGCGCCAGCAGCCTGTACGAAACAGGATCCGGCTACACCTTC.

Only one count was recorded for this clone. CDR3 protein: CASSSSGTNTGELFF. The CDR3 DNA sequence: TGTGCCAGCAGCTCTTCCGGGACGAACACCGGGGAGCTGTTTTTT. V and J are TRBV11-3 and TRBJ2-2; TRBD2 is a possible D gene (5 bases). The germline V gene encodes CDR1 SGHNT and CDR2 YENEEA. The CDR3 has 15 residues. Between the trimmed V and J ends, which lost 4 bases and 0 bases, there was a span of 9 bases.

CDR3 sequence: CASKFEPPNEKLFF. CDR3 in DNA: TGTGCCAGCAAGTTTGAGCCTCCCAATGAAAAACTGTTTTTT. The J gene is TRBJ1-4, the V gene TRBV28; D ambiguous. Trimming cost V 7 bases and J 5 bases, with 14 bases left between them. Germline CDR1 is MDHEN and CDR2 is SYDVKM. The CDR3 extends over 14 amino acids.

The count of this clone is one. The chain combines TRBV19 with TRBJ2-2, with D unclear. This CDR3 has 15 residues. Trimming took off 5 bases at V and 4 bases at J, with 14 bases between the two ends. Germline V gene sequence: CDR1 LNHDA, CDR2 SQIVND (reference sequence). The chain's CDR3 is CASSWAPRSTGELFF. DNA for the CDR3: TGTGCCAGTAGTTGGGCCCCCAGATCCACCGGGGAGCTGTTTTTT.

This rearrangement joins TRBV5-1 to TRBJ2-7; 8 bases fit TRBD1. The CDR3 covers 15 residues. Germline V gives CDR1 SGHRS, CDR2 YFSETQ. The ends lost 2 bases at V and 1 base at J; junction bases unmatched: 5. CDR3 coding DNA: TGCGCCAGCAGCTTAGACAGGGGATCTTCCTACGAGCAGTACTTC. This encodes CASSLDRGSSYEQYF.

The chain employs TRBV6-6 and TRBJ2-5; TRBD2 matches at 11 bases. The trim removed 6 bases at V and 5 bases at J, leaving 8 bases unmatched. Per germline, CDR1 MNHNY and CDR2 SVGAGI (reference sequence). The CDR3 length is 15 residues. CDR3 DNA: TGTGCCAGCAGCCGGGGACTAGCGGACCTGGAGACCCAGTACTTC. It specifies CASSRGLADLETQYF.

The genes are TRBV4-3 and TRBJ1-1, with TRBD1 matching over 12 bases. This CDR3 is 16 amino acids long. CDR1 and CDR2 (germline): LGHNA, YSLEER. The V and J ends lost 4 bases and 2 bases, in that order; junction bases with no gene match: 5. CDR3 region: CASSPGQGAANTEAFF. The CDR3 nucleotides read TGCGCCAGCAGCCCGGGACAGGGGGCGGCAAACACTGAAGCTTTCTTT.

The sample holds a few counts of this clone. This chain uses TRBV25-1 with TRBJ2-4; 9 bases map to TRBD1. Germline CDR1 MGHDK, CDR2 SYGVNS. V lost 5 bases, J lost 12 bases, and 14 bases stayed unmatched. CDR3 length equals 15 residues. CDR3 region: CASSFSLPGQGGQYF. CDR3 nucleotides: TGTGCCAGCAGTTTCTCCCTTCCGGGACAGGGAGGTCAGTACTTC. The complete variable domain, with remaining parts taken from reference TRBV25-1 and TRBJ2-4, reads EADIYQTPRYLVIGTGKKITLECSQTMGHDKMYWYQQDPGMELHLIHYSYGVNSTEKGDLSSESTVSRIRTEHFPLTLESARPSHTSQYLCASSFSLPGQGGQYFGAGTRLSVL.

This clone appeared once. The CDR3 coding sequence is TGTGCCAGTAGTTTTCTCGCTAACTATGGCTACACCTTC. Its translation: CASSFLANYGYTF. The chain combines TRBV19 with TRBJ1-2, with D unresolved. This CDR3 contains 13 residues. V was pared by 5 bases and J by 0 bases, with 7 bases between. Germline CDR1 and CDR2: LNHDA and SQIVND (reference sequence).

The chain carries TRBV7-2 and TRBJ2-1; possibly TRBD2 for D (6 bases). The CDR3 is 17 amino acids. Between the trimmed V and J ends, which lost 3 bases and 9 bases, there was a span of 24 bases. Germline V lookup: CDR1 SGHTA, CDR2 FQGNSA. The CDR3 is CASSLYSSAGYVGEQFF. In DNA, the CDR3 is TGTGCCAGCAGCTTGTACAGCTCAGCGGGCTACGTCGGTGAGCAGTTCTTC.

The chain is built from TRBV7-2 and TRBJ1-5; tentative D call: TRBD1 (6 bases). Trimming shortened V by 1 base and J by 6 bases, and 13 bases separated the two germline ends. This CDR3 has 15 residues. Germline CDR1 SGHTA, CDR2 FQGNSA. CDR3 nucleotide sequence: TGTGCCAGCAGCTTAGGGTTGGGGGCGTTTCAGCCCCAGCATTTT. Protein: CASSLGLGAFQPQHF. Full variable domain (rest looked up from reference TRBV7-2 and TRBJ1-5): GAGVSQSPSNKVTEKGKDVELRCDPISGHTALYWYRQSLGQGLEFLIYFQGNSAPDKSGLPSDRFSAERTGGSVSTLTIQRTQQEDSAVYLCASSLGLGAFQPQHFGDGTRLSIL.

This clone was observed a handful of times. This sequence joins TRBV6-1 and TRBJ2-3, with 7 bases lining up with TRBD1. This CDR3 has 17 residues. Germline CDR1 MNHNS, CDR2 SASEGT. Losses at the gene ends were 3 bases for V and 6 bases for J; bases not matched to a gene: 15. The chain's CDR3 is CASSEPRGGKGVDTQYF. In DNA, the CDR3 is TGTGCCAGCAGTGAGCCCAGAGGGGGCAAGGGGGTGGATACGCAGTATTTT.

The table lists this clone with a few counts. The V call is TRBV7-6, the J call TRBJ2-5, with a possible D match to TRBD1 (6 bases). The CDR3 is 14 residues long. The germline V and J ends were trimmed by 5 bases and 4 bases, with 14 bases remaining between them. Germline CDR1 is SGHVS and CDR2 is FNYEAQ. The CDR3: CASSRDRRGETQYF. The DNA for the CDR3 is TGTGCCAGCAGCAGAGACAGGAGAGGAGAGACCCAGTACTTC.